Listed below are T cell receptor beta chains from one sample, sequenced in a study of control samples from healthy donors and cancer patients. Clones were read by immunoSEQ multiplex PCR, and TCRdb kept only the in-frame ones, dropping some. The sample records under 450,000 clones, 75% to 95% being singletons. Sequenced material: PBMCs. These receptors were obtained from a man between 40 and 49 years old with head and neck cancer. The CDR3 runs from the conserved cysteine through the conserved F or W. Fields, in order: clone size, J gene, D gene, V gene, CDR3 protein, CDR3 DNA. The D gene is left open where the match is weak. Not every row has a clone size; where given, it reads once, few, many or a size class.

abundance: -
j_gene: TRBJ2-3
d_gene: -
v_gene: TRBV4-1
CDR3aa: CASSQGLTGAGTDTQYF
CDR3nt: TGCGCCAGCAGCCAAGGGCTAACGGGAGCGGGCACAGATACGCAGTATTTT

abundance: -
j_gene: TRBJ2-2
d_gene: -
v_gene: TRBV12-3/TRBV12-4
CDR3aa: CASSRSTGELFF
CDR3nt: TGTGCCAGCAGTCGGTCCACCGGGGAGCTGTTTTTT

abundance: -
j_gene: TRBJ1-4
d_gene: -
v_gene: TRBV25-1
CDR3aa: CASSGLQGENEKLFF
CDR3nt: TGTGCCAGCAGTGGGTTACAGGGAGAGAATGAAAAACTGTTTTTT

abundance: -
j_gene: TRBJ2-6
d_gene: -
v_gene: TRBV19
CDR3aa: CASNLLGQSGANVLTF
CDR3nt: TGTGCCAGTAACCTCCTCGGACAGTCTGGGGCCAACGTCCTGACTTTC

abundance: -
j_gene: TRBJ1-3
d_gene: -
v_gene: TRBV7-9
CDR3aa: CASSPSGESGNTIYF
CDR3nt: TGTGCCAGCAGCCCAAGTGGGGAATCTGGAAACACCATATATTTT

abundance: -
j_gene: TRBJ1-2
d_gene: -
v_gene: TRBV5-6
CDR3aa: CASSLDRDLTNGYTF
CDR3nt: TGTGCCAGCAGCTTGGATAGGGACCTTACGAATGGCTACACCTTC

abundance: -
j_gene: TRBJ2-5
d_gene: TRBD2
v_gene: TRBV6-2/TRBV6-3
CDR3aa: CASSSGRGQETQYF
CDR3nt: TGTGCCAGCAGTAGCGGGAGGGGGCAAGAGACCCAGTACTTC

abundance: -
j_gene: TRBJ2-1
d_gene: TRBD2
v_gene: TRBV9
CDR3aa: CASSVDPGLAGPYPTEQFF
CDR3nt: TGTGCCAGCAGCGTAGATCCGGGACTAGCGGGCCCTTACCCCACCGAGCAGTTCTTC

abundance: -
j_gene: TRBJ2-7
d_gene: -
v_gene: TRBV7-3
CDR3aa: CASSLNGGNSYEQYF
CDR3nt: TGTGCCAGCAGCTTAAATGGGGGCAACTCCTACGAGCAGTACTTC

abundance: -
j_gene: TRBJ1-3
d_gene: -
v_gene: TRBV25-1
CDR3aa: CASTPWGEAGNTIYF
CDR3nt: TGTGCCAGCACGCCCTGGGGGGAGGCAGGGAACACCATATATTTT

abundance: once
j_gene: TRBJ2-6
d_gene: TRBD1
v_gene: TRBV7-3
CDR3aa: CASSSRPGQGLSSGANVLTF
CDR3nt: TGTGCCAGCAGCTCTCGACCTGGACAGGGACTCTCCTCTGGGGCCAACGTCCTGACTTTC

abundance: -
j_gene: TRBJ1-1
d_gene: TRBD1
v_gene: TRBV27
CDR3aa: CASSSDRAPSMNTEAFF
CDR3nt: TGTGCCAGCAGTTCAGACAGGGCTCCGTCCATGAACACTGAAGCTTTCTTT

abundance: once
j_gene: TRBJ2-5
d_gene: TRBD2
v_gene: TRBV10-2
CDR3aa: CASSESLAGGIYF
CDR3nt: TGCGCCAGCAGTGAGTCACTAGCGGGGGGAATTTACTTC

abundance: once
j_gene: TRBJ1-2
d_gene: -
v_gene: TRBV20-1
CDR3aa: CSAVQGRGYTF
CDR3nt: TGCAGTGCTGTGCAGGGCCGGGGCTACACCTTC

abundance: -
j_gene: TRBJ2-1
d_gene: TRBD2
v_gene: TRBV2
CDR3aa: CASSSKLAGGRGEQFF
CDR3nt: TGTGCCAGCAGTTCGAAACTAGCGGGAGGGCGGGGTGAGCAGTTCTTC

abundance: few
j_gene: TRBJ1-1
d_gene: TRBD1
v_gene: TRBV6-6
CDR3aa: CASRNEQGEAFF
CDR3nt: TGTGCCAGCAGGAACGAACAGGGGGAAGCTTTCTTT

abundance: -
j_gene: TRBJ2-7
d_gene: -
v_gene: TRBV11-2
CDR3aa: CASSPLLGVSYEQYF
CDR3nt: TGTGCCAGCAGCCCCTTGCTGGGGGTTAGTTACGAGCAGTACTTC

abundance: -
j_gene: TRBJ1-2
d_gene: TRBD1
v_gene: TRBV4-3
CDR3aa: CASSPVLLRRTGRIGGYTF
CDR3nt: TGCGCCAGCAGCCCCGTTCTATTGAGGCGGACAGGGAGAATCGGTGGCTACACCTTC

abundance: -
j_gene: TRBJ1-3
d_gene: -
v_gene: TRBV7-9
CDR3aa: CASSLDLRYSGNAIYF
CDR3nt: TGTGCCAGCAGCTTAGACTTGAGGTACTCTGGAAACGCCATATATTTT

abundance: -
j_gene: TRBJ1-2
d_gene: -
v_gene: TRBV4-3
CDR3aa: CASSQEENYGYTF
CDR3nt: TGCGCCAGCAGCCAAGAGGAGAACTATGGCTACACCTTC

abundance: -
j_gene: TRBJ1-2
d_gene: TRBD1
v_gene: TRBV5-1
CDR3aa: CASSFGDRASYGYTF
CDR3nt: TGCGCCAGCAGCTTCGGGGACAGGGCTAGCTATGGCTACACCTTC

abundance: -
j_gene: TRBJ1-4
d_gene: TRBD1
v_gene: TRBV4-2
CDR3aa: CASSHRTGGRLPTMFF
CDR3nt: TGTGCCAGCAGCCACAGGACAGGCGGGCGCTTACCAACGATGTTTTTT

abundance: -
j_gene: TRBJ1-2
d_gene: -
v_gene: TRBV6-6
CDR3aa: CASTEGNHYGYTF
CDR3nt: TGTGCCAGCACCGAAGGAAATCACTATGGCTACACCTTC

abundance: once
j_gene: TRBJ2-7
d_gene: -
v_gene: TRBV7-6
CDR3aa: CASSQRYRGGYEQYF
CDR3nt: TGTGCCAGCAGCCAAAGGTACAGGGGAGGGTACGAGCAGTACTTC

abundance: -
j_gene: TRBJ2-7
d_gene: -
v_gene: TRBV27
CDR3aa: CASSPGTSYEQYF
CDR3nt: TGTGCCAGCAGTCCAGGGACTTCCTACGAGCAGTACTTC

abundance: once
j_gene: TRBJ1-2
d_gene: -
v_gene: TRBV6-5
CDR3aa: CASRTDPGKGEGYTF
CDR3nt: TGTGCCAGCAGGACCGACCCGGGGAAGGGTGAAGGCTACACCTTC

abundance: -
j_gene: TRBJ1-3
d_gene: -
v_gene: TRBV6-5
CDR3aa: CASSRQKRHGNTIYF
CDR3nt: TGTGCCAGCAGTAGACAGAAGAGACATGGAAACACCATATATTTT

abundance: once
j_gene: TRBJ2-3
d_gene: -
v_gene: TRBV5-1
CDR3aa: CASRAKLGSTDTQYF
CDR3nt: TGCGCCAGCAGGGCCAAACTCGGATCCACAGATACGCAGTATTTT

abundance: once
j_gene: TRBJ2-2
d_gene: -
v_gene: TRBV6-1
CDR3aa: CASSSPAEPTGELFF
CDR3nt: TGTGCCAGCAGCTCCCCAGCGGAGCCCACCGGGGAGCTGTTTTTT

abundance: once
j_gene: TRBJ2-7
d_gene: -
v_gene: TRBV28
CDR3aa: CASRPTGDAYEQYF
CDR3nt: TGTGCCAGCAGGCCGACAGGCGATGCCTACGAGCAGTACTTC

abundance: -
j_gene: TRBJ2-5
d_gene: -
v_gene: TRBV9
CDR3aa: CASSPGSFQETQYF
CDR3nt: TGTGCCAGCAGCCCGGGTAGTTTCCAAGAGACCCAGTACTTC

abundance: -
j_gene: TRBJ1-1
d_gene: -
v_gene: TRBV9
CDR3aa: CASSEPRENTEAFF
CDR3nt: TGTGCCAGCAGCGAGCCCAGGGAGAACACTGAAGCTTTCTTT

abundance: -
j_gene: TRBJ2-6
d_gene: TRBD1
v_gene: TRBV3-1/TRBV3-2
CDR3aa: CASSPSLTGAGANVLTF
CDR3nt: TGTGCCAGCAGCCCATCTCTTACAGGGGCTGGGGCCAACGTCCTGACTTTC

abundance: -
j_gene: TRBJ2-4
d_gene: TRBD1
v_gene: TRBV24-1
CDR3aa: CATSDGQGAEAKNIQYF
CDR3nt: TGTGCCACCAGTGATGGACAGGGGGCTGAAGCCAAAAACATTCAGTACTTC

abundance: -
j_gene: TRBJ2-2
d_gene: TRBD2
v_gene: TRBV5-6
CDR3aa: CASSYGTSGTNTGELFF
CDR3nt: TGTGCCAGCAGCTACGGGACTAGCGGGACAAACACCGGGGAGCTGTTTTTT

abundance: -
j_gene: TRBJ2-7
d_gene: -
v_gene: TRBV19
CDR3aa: CASRKTGPYEQYF
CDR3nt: TGTGCCAGTAGAAAGACAGGACCCTACGAGCAGTACTTC

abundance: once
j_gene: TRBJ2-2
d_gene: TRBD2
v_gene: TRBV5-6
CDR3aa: CASSLVGGGAGELFF
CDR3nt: TGTGCCAGCAGCTTGGTTGGCGGGGGGGCCGGGGAGCTGTTTTTT

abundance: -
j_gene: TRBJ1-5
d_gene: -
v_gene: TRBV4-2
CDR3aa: CASSQEPGVGSNQPQHF
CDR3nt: TGTGCCAGCAGCCAAGAACCGGGGGTGGGTAGCAATCAGCCCCAGCATTTT

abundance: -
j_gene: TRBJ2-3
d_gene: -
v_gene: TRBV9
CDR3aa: CASSGGLTRTDTQYF
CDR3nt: TGTGCCAGCAGCGGAGGGTTAACACGGACAGATACGCAGTATTTT

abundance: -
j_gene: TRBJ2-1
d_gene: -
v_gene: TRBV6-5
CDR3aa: CASSGVGYEQFF
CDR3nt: TGTGCCAGCTCGGGAGTGGGGTATGAGCAGTTCTTC

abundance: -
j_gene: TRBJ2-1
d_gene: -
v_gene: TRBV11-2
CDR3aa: CASSSVADSYNEQFF
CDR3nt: TGTGCCAGCAGCTCGGTGGCAGACTCCTACAATGAGCAGTTCTTC

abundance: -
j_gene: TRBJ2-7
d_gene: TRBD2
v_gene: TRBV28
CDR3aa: CASLGGRLYEQYF
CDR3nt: TGTGCCAGCCTCGGGGGGAGATTGTACGAGCAGTACTTC

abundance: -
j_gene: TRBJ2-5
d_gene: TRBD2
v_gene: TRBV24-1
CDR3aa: CATSAAPAAGGETQYF
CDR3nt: TGTGCCACCAGTGCCGCCCCAGCGGCGGGGGGAGAGACCCAGTACTTC

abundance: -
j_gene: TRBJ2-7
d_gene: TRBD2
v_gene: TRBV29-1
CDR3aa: CSVRLAGAYEQYF
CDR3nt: TGCAGCGTTCGCCTAGCGGGAGCTTACGAGCAGTACTTC

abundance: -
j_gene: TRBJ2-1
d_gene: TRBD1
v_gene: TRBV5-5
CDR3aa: CASSRLQGAVSYNEQFF
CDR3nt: TGTGCCAGCAGCCGCCTACAGGGGGCCGTCTCCTACAATGAGCAGTTCTTC

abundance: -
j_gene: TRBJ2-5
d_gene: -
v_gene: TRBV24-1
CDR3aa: CATSAEGQETQYF
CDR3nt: TGTGCCACCAGTGCCGAAGGGCAAGAGACCCAGTACTTC

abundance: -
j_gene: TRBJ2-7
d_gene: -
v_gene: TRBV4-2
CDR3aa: CASSQGNGVEQYF
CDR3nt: TGTGCCAGCAGCCAAGGGAACGGGGTCGAGCAGTACTTC

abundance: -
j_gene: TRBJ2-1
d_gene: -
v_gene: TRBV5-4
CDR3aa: CASSLPDSYNEQFF
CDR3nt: TGTGCCAGCAGCTTACCTGATTCCTACAATGAGCAGTTCTTC

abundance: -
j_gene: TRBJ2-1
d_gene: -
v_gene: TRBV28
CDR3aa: CASSLTNEQFF
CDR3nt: TGTGCCAGCAGTTTGACGAATGAGCAGTTCTTC

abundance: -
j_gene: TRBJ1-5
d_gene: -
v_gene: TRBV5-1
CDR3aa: CASSLTGNQPQHF
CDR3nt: TGCGCCAGCAGCTTGACGGGAAATCAGCCCCAGCATTTT